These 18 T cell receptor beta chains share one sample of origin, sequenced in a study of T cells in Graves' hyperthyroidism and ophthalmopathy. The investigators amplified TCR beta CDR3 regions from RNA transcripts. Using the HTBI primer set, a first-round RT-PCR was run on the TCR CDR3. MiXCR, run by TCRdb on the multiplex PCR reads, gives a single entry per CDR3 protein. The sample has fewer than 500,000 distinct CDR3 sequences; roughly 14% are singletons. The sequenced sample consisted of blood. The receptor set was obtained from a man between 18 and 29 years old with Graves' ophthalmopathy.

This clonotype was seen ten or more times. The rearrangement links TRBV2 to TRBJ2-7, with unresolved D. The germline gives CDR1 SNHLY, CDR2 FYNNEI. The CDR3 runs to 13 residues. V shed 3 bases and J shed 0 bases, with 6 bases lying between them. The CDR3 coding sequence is TGTGCCAGCAGTGACGGAAGCTCCTACGAGCAGTACTTC. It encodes CASSDGSSYEQYF.

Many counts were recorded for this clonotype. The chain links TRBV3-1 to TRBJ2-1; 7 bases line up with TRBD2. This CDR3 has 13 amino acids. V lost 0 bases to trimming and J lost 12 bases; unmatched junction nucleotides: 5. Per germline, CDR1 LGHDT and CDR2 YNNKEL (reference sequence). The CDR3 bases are TGTGCCAGCAGCCAAGATGGTGGCGGGAGGCAGTTCTTC. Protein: CASSQDGGGRQFF.

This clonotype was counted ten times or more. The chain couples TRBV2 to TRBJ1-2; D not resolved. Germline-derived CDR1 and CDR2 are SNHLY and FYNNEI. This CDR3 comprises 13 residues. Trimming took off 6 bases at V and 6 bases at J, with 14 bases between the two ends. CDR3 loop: CASRPVAQHGYTF. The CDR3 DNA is TGTGCCAGCAGGCCGGTAGCCCAACATGGCTACACCTTC.

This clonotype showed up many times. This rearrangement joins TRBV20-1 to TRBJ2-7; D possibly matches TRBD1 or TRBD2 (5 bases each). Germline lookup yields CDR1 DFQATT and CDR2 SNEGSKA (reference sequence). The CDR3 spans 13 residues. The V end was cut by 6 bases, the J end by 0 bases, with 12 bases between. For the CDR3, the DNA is TGCAGTGCCTGGGACGACCGCTCCTACGAGCAGTACTTC. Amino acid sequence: CSAWDDRSYEQYF.

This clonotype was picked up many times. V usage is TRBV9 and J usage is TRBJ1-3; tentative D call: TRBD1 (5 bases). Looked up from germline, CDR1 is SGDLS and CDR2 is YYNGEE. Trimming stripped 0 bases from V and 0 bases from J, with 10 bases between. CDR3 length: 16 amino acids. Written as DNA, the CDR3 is TGTGCCAGCAGCGTAGTGGACACTGACTCTGGAAACACCATATATTTT. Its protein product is CASSVVDTDSGNTIYF.

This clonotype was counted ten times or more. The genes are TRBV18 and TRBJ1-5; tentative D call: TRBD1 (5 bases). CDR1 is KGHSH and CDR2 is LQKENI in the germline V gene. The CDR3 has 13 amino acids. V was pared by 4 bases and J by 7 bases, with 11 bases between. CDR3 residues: CASSLTREQPQHF. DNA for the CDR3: TGTGCCAGCTCACTAACCAGGGAGCAGCCCCAGCATTTT.

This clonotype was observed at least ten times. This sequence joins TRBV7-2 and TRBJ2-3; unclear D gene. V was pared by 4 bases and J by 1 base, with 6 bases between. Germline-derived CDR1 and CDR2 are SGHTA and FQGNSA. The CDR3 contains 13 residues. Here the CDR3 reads CASSYTRTDTQYF. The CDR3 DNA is TGTGCCAGCAGCTATACACGCACAGATACGCAGTATTTT.

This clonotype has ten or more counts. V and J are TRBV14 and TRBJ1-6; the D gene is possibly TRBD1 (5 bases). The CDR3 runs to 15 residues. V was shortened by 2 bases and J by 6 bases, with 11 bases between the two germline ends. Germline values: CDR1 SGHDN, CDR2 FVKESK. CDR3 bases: TGTGCCAGCAGCCAACTGGGGCGGGCTAATTCACCCCTCCACTTT. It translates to CASSQLGRANSPLHF.

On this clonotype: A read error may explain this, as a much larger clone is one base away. The CDR3 sequence is CASGLMGGYTF. CDR3 nucleotides: TGTGCCAGCGGTTTAATGGGTGGCTACACCTTC. The chain is built from TRBV12-3 or TRBV12-4 and TRBJ1-2; D remains unclear. The CDR3 loop spans 11 amino acids.

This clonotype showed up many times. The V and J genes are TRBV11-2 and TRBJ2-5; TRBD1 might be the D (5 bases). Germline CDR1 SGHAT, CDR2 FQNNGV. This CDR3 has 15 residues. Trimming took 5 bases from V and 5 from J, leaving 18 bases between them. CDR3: CASSIQGTIKETQYF. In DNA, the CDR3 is TGTGCCAGCAGCATTCAGGGAACCATAAAGGAGACCCAGTACTTC.

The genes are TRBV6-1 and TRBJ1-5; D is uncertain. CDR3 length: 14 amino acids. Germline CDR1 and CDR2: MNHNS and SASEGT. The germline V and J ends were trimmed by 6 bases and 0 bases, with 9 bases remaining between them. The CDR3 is CASSQLYSNQPQHF. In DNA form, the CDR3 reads TGTGCCAGCAGCCAATTGTATAGCAATCAGCCCCAGCATTTT.

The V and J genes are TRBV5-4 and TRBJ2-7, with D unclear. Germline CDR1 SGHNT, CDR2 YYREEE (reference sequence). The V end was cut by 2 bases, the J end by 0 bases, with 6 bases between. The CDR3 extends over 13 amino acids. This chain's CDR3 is CASSLRVSYEQYF. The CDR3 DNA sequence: TGTGCCAGCAGCTTAAGAGTCTCCTACGAGCAGTACTTC.

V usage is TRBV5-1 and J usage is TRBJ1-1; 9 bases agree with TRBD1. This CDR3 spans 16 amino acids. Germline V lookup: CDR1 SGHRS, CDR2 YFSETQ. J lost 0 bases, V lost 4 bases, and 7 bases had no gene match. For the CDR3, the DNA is TGCGCCAGCAGCAAACGGACAGGGGTTATGAACACTGAAGCTTTCTTT. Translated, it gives CASSKRTGVMNTEAFF.

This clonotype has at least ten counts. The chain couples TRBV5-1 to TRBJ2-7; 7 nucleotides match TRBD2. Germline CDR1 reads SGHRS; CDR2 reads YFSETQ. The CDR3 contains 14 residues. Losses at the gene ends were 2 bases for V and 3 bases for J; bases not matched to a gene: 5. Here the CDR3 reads CASSLAGRNYEQYF. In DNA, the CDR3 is TGCGCCAGCAGCTTAGCGGGGCGCAACTACGAGCAGTACTTC.

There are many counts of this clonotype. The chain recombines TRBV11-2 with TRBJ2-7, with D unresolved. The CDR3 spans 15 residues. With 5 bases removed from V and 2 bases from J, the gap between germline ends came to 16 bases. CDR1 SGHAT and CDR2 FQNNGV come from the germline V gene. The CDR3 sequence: CASSLPSLMTYEQYF. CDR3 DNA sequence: TGTGCCAGCAGCCTACCCAGCCTGATGACCTACGAGCAGTACTTC.

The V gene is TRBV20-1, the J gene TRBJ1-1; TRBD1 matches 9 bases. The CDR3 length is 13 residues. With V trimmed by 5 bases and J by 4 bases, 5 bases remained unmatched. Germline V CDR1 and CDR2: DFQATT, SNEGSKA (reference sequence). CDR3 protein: CSAPDRGSTEAFF. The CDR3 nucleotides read TGCAGTGCTCCCGACAGGGGGTCCACTGAAGCTTTCTTT.

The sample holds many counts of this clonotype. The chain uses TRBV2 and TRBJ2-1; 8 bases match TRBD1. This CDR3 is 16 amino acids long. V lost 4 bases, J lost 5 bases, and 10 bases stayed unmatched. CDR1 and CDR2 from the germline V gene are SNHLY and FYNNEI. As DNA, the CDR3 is TGTGCCAGCAGTGCAGGGGGCAAAGTCAGCCACAATGAGCAGTTCTTC. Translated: CASSAGGKVSHNEQFF.

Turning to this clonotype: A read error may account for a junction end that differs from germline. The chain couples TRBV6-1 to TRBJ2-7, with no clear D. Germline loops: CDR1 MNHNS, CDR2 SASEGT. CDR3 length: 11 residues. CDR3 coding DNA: TGTGCCAGCAGGGAAGGCTACGAGCAGTACTTC. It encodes CASREGYEQYF.